The 22 T cell receptor beta chains presented below share a single source sample, sequenced in a study of blood T cell repertoires in COVID-19. Profiling relied on immunoSEQ multiplex PCR, and the TCRdb table lists in-frame clones only, not all of them. Of some 24,000 clones in the sample, roughly 87% were seen once. The source material was peripheral blood. These receptors were obtained from a man in his 70s with acute or convalescent COVID-19.

The chain has TRBV6-5 and TRBJ1-2; D remains unclear. Trimming left V 5 bases short and J 7 bases short, with 11 bases between. The CDR3 is 12 amino acids. Germline V lookup: CDR1 MNHEY, CDR2 SVGAGI. The CDR3 nucleotides are TGTGCCAGCAGTCCCCAAGCAGGTGGCTACACCTTC. It encodes CASSPQAGGYTF.

The gene calls are TRBV2 and TRBJ1-1, with 8 bases aligning to TRBD1. Germline trimming cut 6 bases from V and 1 base from J; bases unmatched to any gene: 10. The CDR3 length is 16 residues. Germline V lookup: CDR1 SNHLY, CDR2 FYNNEI. CDR3 DNA sequence: TGTGCCAGCAGCCAACCGGACAGGGCAGGGAACACTGAAGCTTTCTTT. Translated, it gives CASSQPDRAGNTEAFF. The whole variable domain, remainder taken from reference TRBV2 and TRBJ1-1, is EPEVTQTPSHQVTQMGQEVILRCVPISNHLYFYWYRQILGQKVEFLVSFYNNEISEKSEIFDDQFSVERPDGSNFTLKIRSTKLEDSAMYFCASSQPDRAGNTEAFFGQGTRLTVV.

The chain links TRBV10-3 to TRBJ2-7; TRBD2 matches 7 bases. Per the germline V gene, CDR1 is ENHRY and CDR2 is SYGVKD. The CDR3 runs 12 residues. Losses at the gene ends were 6 bases for V and 3 bases for J; bases not matched to a gene: 2. The CDR3 loop reads CAIRGGSYEQYF. CDR3 DNA sequence: TGTGCCATCAGGGGGGGGAGCTACGAGCAGTACTTC.

This clone has a single count. The chain combines TRBV5-5 with TRBJ2-7; 11 positions agree with TRBD2. V was pared by 5 bases and J by 7 bases, with 8 bases of the junction left unmatched. CDR3 length equals 14 residues. Germline V gives CDR1 SGHKS, CDR2 YYEKEE (reference sequence). The CDR3 sequence: CASSFTSGRGEQYF. The CDR3 DNA reads as TGTGCCAGCAGTTTTACTAGCGGGAGAGGAGAGCAGTACTTC.

The chain couples TRBV21-1 to TRBJ2-7; no DNA check was done on the table's D call, TRBD1. TRBV21-1 is recorded as a pseudogene. This CDR3 contains 18 residues. CDR3 amino acids: CASSKGPGGPTIVYEQYF. In DNA, the CDR3 is TGTGCCAGCAGCAAAGGACCAGGGGGTCCTACTATTGTCTACGAGCAGTACTTC.

The V and J genes are TRBV27 and TRBJ2-4; TRBD1 aligns across 7 bases. The CDR3 spans 13 residues. Trimming cost V 7 bases and J 6 bases; bases outside gene matches: 6. Germline loops: CDR1 MNHEY, CDR2 SMNVEV (reference sequence). CDR3 residues: CASKYPGGNIQYF. As DNA, the CDR3 is TGTGCCAGCAAGTATCCAGGGGGAAACATTCAGTACTTC.

V and J are TRBV3-1 (or the pseudogene TRBV3-2) and TRBJ2-3, with 9 bases matching TRBD2. CDR1 is LGHDT, CDR2 YNNKEL, per germline (reference sequence). The CDR3 runs to 16 residues. The J segment lost 3 bases and the V segment lost 4 bases, leaving 8 bases of the junction unmatched. The CDR3 DNA sequence: TGTGCCAGCAGCCTCGGGGCGGGGGGGAGTACAGATACGCAGTATTTT. Amino acids: CASSLGAGGSTDTQYF.

The V and J genes are TRBV28 and TRBJ2-2, with D perhaps TRBD1 (6 bases). Germline-derived CDR1 and CDR2 are MDHEN and SYDVKM. The ends were cut back, 6 bases at V and 9 bases at J, with 17 bases in the middle. This CDR3 has 14 residues. The CDR3 coding sequence is TGTGCCAGCAGCTACCACTTACAGGGAAGGGAGCTGTTTTTT. It is translated as CASSYHLQGRELFF.

Only one count was recorded for this clone. This chain links TRBV10-3 with TRBJ2-1; no clear D gene. In germline, CDR1 is ENHRY, CDR2 SYGVKD. The CDR3 is 13 amino acids. With 2 bases removed from V and 9 bases from J, the gap between germline ends came to 11 bases. The CDR3 is CAISEVASGEQFF. CDR3 sequence (DNA): TGTGCCATCAGTGAGGTTGCGTCGGGTGAGCAGTTCTTC.

The rearrangement joins TRBV28 to TRBJ2-3; 13 bases align to TRBD2. The CDR3 length is 16 residues. Germline CDR1 is MDHEN and CDR2 is SYDVKM. The V gene end was trimmed by 6 bases and the J gene end by 5 bases; junction bases not matched to a gene: 8. CDR3 nucleotides: TGTGCCAGCAGGATACTAGCGGGAGGGGGGGGAGATACGCAGTATTTT. Translated, it gives CASRILAGGGGDTQYF.

The genes are TRBV3-1 (or the pseudogene TRBV3-2) and TRBJ2-7, with D perhaps TRBD1 (6 bases). In germline, CDR1 is LGHDT, CDR2 YNNKEL (reference sequence). V shed 0 bases and J shed 3 bases, with 9 bases lying between them. This CDR3 is built from 14 residues. The CDR3, as DNA: TGTGCCAGCAGCCAAGAGACAGGATTCTACGAGCAGTACTTC. As protein: CASSQETGFYEQYF.

The V gene is TRBV4-2, the J gene TRBJ1-2; D is possibly TRBD1 (6 bases). The CDR3 totals 17 residues. Trimming took 0 bases from V and 1 from J, leaving 15 bases between them. Germline CDR1 LGHNA, CDR2 YNFKEQ. CDR3 sequence reads: CASSQEPTGQSNYGYTF. The CDR3 nucleotides are TGTGCCAGCAGCCAAGAACCCACAGGACAGAGTAACTATGGCTACACCTTC.

The chain couples TRBV6-5 to TRBJ1-2, with TRBD1 matching over 8 bases. This CDR3 is built from 13 residues. Trimming at V came to 7 bases and at J to 7 bases, leaving 8 bases not matched to a gene. Germline V CDR1 and CDR2: MNHEY, SVGAGI. CDR3 coding DNA: TGTGCCAGCAAAATTGACAGGGGAGGTGGCTACACCTTC. Its translation is CASKIDRGGGYTF.

The rearrangement joins TRBV5-1 to TRBJ2-3; TRBD2 aligns across 7 bases. V lost 3 bases and J lost 1; bases outside the gene matches: 8. The germline gives CDR1 SGHRS, CDR2 YFSETQ. This CDR3 is 16 amino acids long. CDR3 in amino acids: CASSSFQRGGTDTQYF. DNA of the CDR3: TGCGCCAGCAGCTCTTTTCAACGGGGGGGCACAGATACGCAGTATTTT.

This clone was seen a few times. The chain carries TRBV5-1 and TRBJ1-4; D possibly corresponds to TRBD1 (6 bases). In germline, CDR1 is SGHRS, CDR2 YFSETQ. The CDR3 runs 15 residues. V was pared by 2 bases and J by 7 bases, with 15 bases between. CDR3 DNA sequence: TGCGCCAGCAGCTTAACAGGGTCGGGCGGTGAAAAACTGTTTTTT. As protein: CASSLTGSGGEKLFF.

A single count supports this clone. The V and J genes are TRBV7-8 and TRBJ1-1; no firm D call. The V gene's germline CDR1 is SGHVS and CDR2 FQNEAQ. Trimming took 3 bases from V and 4 from J, leaving 12 bases between them. CDR3 size: 14 residues. The CDR3 is CASSFGGTFTEAFF. CDR3 nucleotide sequence: TGTGCCAGCAGCTTTGGAGGCACGTTCACTGAAGCTTTCTTT.

V gene TRBV29-1 combines with J gene TRBJ1-1, with D possibly being TRBD1 (6 bases). The V end lost 3 bases, the J end lost 4 bases, and 15 bases lay between the germline ends. The CDR3 totals 14 residues. Germline-derived CDR1 and CDR2 are SQVTM and ANQGSEA. The DNA for the CDR3 is TGCAGCGTTGACTCTACAGGGCTGGGCACTGAAGCTTTCTTT. This codes for CSVDSTGLGTEAFF.

This chain links TRBV7-3 with TRBJ2-2, with D possibly matching TRBD2 (6 bases). Germline loops: CDR1 SGHTA, CDR2 FQGTGA. V was shortened by 2 bases and J by 2 bases, with 12 bases between the two germline ends. The CDR3 runs 16 residues. Written as DNA, the CDR3 is TGTGCCAGCAGCTTAGGTGCGGGGACTAACACCGGGGAGCTGTTTTTT. It yields the protein CASSLGAGTNTGELFF.

The chain has TRBV5-1 and TRBJ1-5, with D maybe TRBD1 (5 bases). V was trimmed by 4 bases and J by 4 bases, leaving 30 bases between them. The CDR3 loop spans 20 amino acids. Germline loops: CDR1 SGHRS, CDR2 YFSETQ. This CDR3 is CASSPIHRDSRLGGNQPQHF. The CDR3 region has the DNA TGCGCCAGCAGCCCGATTCACCGGGACTCACGCTTGGGAGGGAATCAGCCCCAGCATTTT.

This clone appeared once. The chain uses TRBV4-2 and TRBJ2-2, with 14 bases fitting TRBD2. J gave up 6 bases and V 1 base, and 7 bases lay outside the gene matches. Germline-derived CDR1 and CDR2 are LGHNA and YNFKEQ. This CDR3 comprises 18 residues. The CDR3 bases are TGTGCCAGCAGCCAAGGGGGGACTAGCGGGAGAAAGGCCGGGGAGCTGTTTTTT. This gives the protein CASSQGGTSGRKAGELFF.

The genes are TRBV3-1 (or the pseudogene TRBV3-2) and TRBJ2-1; perhaps TRBD1 as D (6 bases). Trimming stripped 4 bases from V and 5 bases from J, with 15 bases between. The length of the CDR3 is 15 residues. The germline gives CDR1 LGHDT, CDR2 YNNKEL (reference sequence). The CDR3 here is CASSPGVIPNNEQFF. In DNA, the CDR3 is TGTGCCAGCAGCCCAGGGGTCATACCCAACAATGAGCAGTTCTTC.

The V and J genes are TRBV15 and TRBJ1-4; 9 bases agree with TRBD1. The V segment lost 3 bases and the J segment 3 bases; nucleotides outside the gene matches: 8. CDR3 length: 17 amino acids. Germline V gene sequence: CDR1 LNHNV, CDR2 YYDKDF (reference sequence). The CDR3 protein is CATSRGGQGDANEKLFF. The CDR3 coding sequence is TGTGCCACCAGCAGGGGGGGACAGGGCGATGCTAATGAAAAACTGTTTTTT.